This TCR beta chain was captured in a study of post-analysis software for immune sequencing data (dated by TCRdb to between 2014 and 2016). Background for the entire study: Disease courses on record covered relapsing-remitting, secondary progressive and progressive-relapsing multiple sclerosis, though some patients had no subtype annotation. The patient repertoires were set against about 10 previously published healthy control repertoires from donors whose ages ranged from about 6 to 26 years. A subset of samples was prepared in parallel using single-end sample barcoding, then pooled and co-amplified after Illumina adapter ligation.

The method behind the library was PCR. TCRdb shows the sequencer as Illumina HiSeq 2500. To reduce PCR and sequencing biases, unique molecular identifiers were incorporated into the TCR beta cDNA libraries. Every 1 to 10 million input T cells yielded roughly 500,000 cDNA molecules, meaning each molecule approximated one T cell. The same protocol used for the earlier healthy control dataset was applied to prepare and sequence the patient libraries. Within a given batch, samples were prepared together, multiplexed and sequenced on the same HiSeq lane. On the authors' methods: Raw barcoded reads were processed with MIGEC, and single-read molecular identifier groups were discarded before consensus assembly and CDR3 extraction. Clonotype tables were post-analysed with VDJtools, and diversity was normalized by down-sampling all datasets to the smallest sample size. Repertoire overlap clustering matched CDR3 amino acid but not nucleotide sequences to correct batch-related cross-sample contamination. In-frame beta chains were kept once TCRdb had trimmed the public reads at Q25 with fastp and called clones with MiXCR. Every distinct CDR3 protein forms one entry, paired with its most common genes and DNA. TCRdb, rather than the study authors, made the V and J calls. This sample gives about 540,000 distinct CDR3 sequences in total; around 31% of them show up just once. Around 6.1% of the sample is held by the ten biggest clonotypes.

To demonstrate the VDJtools post-analysis software, the study profiled TCR beta repertoires from the peripheral blood of about 13 young patients with multiple sclerosis. The multiple sclerosis patients were children and adolescents between about 6 and 16 years of age. Reading the germline V gene gives CDR1 MNHNS and CDR2 SASEGT. The CDR3 runs 17 amino acids, cysteine and phenylalanine included. The only DNA kept is the CDR3, 51 bases in frame from the first base. Clipping removes 1 base from V and 2 bases from J, with 6 as the unmatched junction base count. In the case of this clonotype: This clone's antigen is unknown. It has no much larger one-base neighbor in the sample; base qualities were not kept.

General conclusions and limits of the study: Significantly higher frequencies in patients than in controls were found for roughly 5 TRBV segments, including TRBV5-6, TRBV5-1 and TRBV20-1. Direct clustering with F measure revealed strong co-clustering of samples prepared in the same batch, which led to a batch-effect correction. Multiple sclerosis patients had significantly lower normalized Chao1 diversity than controls, a result that suggests substantial peripheral T-cell clonal expansion. The control group was slightly older than the multiple sclerosis patient group.

The chain is assembled from TRBV6-1 and TRBJ2-4, and 9 junctional nucleotides match TRBD2. The clonotype originates from a girl younger than 18 with multiple sclerosis. Specimen: blood. The CDR3: CASSEGGGGGSKNIQYF. DNA sequence: TGTGCCAGCAGTGAAGGGGGCGGGGGGGGATCCAAAAACATTCAGTACTTC.